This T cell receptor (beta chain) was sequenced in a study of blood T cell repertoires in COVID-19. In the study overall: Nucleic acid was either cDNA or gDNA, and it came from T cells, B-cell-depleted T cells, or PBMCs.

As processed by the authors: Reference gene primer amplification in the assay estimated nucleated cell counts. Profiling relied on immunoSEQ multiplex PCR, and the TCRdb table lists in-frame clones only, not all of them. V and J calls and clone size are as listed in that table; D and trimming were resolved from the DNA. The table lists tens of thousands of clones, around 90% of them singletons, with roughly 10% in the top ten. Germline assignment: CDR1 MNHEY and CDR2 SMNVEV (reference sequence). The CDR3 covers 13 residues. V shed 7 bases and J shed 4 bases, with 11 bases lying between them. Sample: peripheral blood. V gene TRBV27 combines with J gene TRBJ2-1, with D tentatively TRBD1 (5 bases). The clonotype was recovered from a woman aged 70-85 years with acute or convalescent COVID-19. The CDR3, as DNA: TGTGCCAGCAAAAGGGGTTCGTACAATGAGCAGTTCTTC. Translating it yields CASKRGSYNEQFF.